Presented here are 3 T cell receptor beta chains from one specimen sequenced in a study of blood T cell repertoires in COVID-19. Sequencing was performed with immunoSEQ multiplex PCR; in TCRdb, only in-frame clones are kept and a portion is missing. The sample records roughly 230,000 clones, 88% being singletons. The sample consisted of peripheral blood. The receptor source for this set is a man between 65 and 85 years old with acute or convalescent COVID-19.

This chain links TRBV5-1 with TRBJ2-1; TRBD2 matches at 9 bases. The ends lost 4 bases at V and 8 bases at J; junction bases unmatched: 13. Germline V CDR1 and CDR2: SGHRS, YFSETQ. This CDR3 region has 16 residues. CDR3 loop: CASSLGGSGSGDEQFF. The CDR3 DNA sequence: TGCGCCAGCAGCCTGGGGGGTAGCGGGAGTGGTGATGAGCAGTTCTTC.

J is TRBJ2-3 and V is TRBV5-1; 7 nucleotides line up with TRBD1. This CDR3 region has 14 residues. Germline V gene sequence: CDR1 SGHRS, CDR2 YFSETQ. After removal of 5 bases from V and 0 bases from J, the junction contained 3 bases not matched to a gene. The DNA of the CDR3 is TGCGCCAGCAGAACGGGACAGAGCACAGATACGCAGTATTTT. It is translated as CASRTGQSTDTQYF.

The rearrangement links TRBV3-1 (or the pseudogene TRBV3-2) to TRBJ1-5, with D possibly TRBD1 on 5 matching bases. Germline-derived CDR1 and CDR2 are LGHDT and YNNKEL (reference sequence). V lost 0 bases and J lost 9, with 18 bases in between. The CDR3 is 16 residues long. The CDR3 DNA sequence: TGTGCCAGCAGCCAAGATCCCTTAGGGGTGCTAGGGCCCCAGCATTTT. This encodes CASSQDPLGVLGPQHF.